Below are 9 T cell receptor beta chains sequenced from a single sample in a study of blood T cell repertoires in COVID-19. Sequencing used immunoSEQ multiplex PCR; TCRdb keeps in-frame clones, though not all of them. In the table there are 250,000 to 350,000 clones, 80% to 90% of which are singletons. Sequencing input: peripheral blood. Every receptor here comes from a woman aged 25 to 45 with active or convalescent COVID-19.

This rearrangement joins TRBV19 to TRBJ1-2; 7 nucleotides agree with TRBD1. CDR3 length: 14 amino acids. The V gene end was trimmed by 5 bases and the J gene end by 4 bases; junction bases not matched to a gene: 7. Germline V gene data show CDR1 as LNHDA and CDR2 as SQIVND (reference sequence). In nucleotides, the CDR3 is TGTGCCAGTAGTTTCATCCGGGACAGCTATGGCTACACCTTC. This sequence encodes CASSFIRDSYGYTF.

The table lists this clone with many counts. The gene calls are TRBV6-2 or TRBV6-3 and TRBJ2-3; possibly TRBD2 for D (7 bases). The CDR3 sequence is 14 residues long. V was shortened by 5 bases and J by 0 bases, with 9 bases between the two germline ends. The germline V gene has CDR1 MNHEY and CDR2 SVGEGT. CDR3 nucleotide sequence: TGTGCCAGCAGTGGGGGGGCTAGCACAGATACGCAGTATTTT. Its protein is CASSGGASTDTQYF.

J is TRBJ1-1 and V is TRBV5-4; D may be TRBD1 (5 bases). Germline CDR1 and CDR2: SGHNT and YYREEE (reference sequence). The length of the CDR3 is 17 residues. V was clipped by 0 bases and J by 2 bases, with 17 bases between them. CDR3 in amino acids: CASSLGAAGFYNTEAFF. The CDR3, as DNA: TGTGCCAGCAGCTTGGGGGCCGCAGGGTTCTATAACACTGAAGCTTTCTTT.

This chain uses TRBV14 with TRBJ1-2; 8 bases line up with TRBD1. The V gene's germline CDR1 is SGHDN and CDR2 FVKESK. Trimming at V came to 3 bases and at J to 4 bases, leaving 4 bases not matched to a gene. The CDR3 length is 14 residues. As DNA, the CDR3 is TGTGCCAGCAGCCAGGGACAGGTCTCCTATGGCTACACCTTC. Translated, it gives CASSQGQVSYGYTF.

The V and J genes are TRBV6-5 and TRBJ2-7, with D possibly matching TRBD2 (5 bases). Trimming took off 10 bases at V and 2 bases at J, with 15 bases between the two ends. This CDR3 region has 13 residues. Looked up from germline, CDR1 is MNHEY and CDR2 is SVGAGI. DNA for the CDR3: TGTGCCACCCAACCCGACGGGACCTACGAGCAGTACTTC. This codes for CATQPDGTYEQYF.

The V and J genes are TRBV30 and TRBJ1-2, with TRBD1 identical over 7 bases. V lost 4 bases, J lost 6 bases, and 5 bases stayed unmatched. The CDR3 length is 12 residues. CDR1 and CDR2 from the germline V gene are GTSNPN and SVGIG (reference sequence). This CDR3 reads CAWTGGYDGYTF. CDR3 in DNA: TGTGCCTGGACAGGGGGGTACGATGGCTACACCTTC.

The rearrangement joins TRBV10-3 to TRBJ1-6; D not certain. Trimming cost V 2 bases and J 7 bases, with 15 bases left between them. The germline gives CDR1 ENHRY, CDR2 SYGVKD. The CDR3 contains 16 residues. DNA for the CDR3: TGTGCCATCAGTGAGGTTCGGGGAACCCGCAATTCACCCCTCCACTTT. It is translated as CAISEVRGTRNSPLHF.

The V and J genes are TRBV7-3 and TRBJ2-1; D is undetermined. Trimming shortened V by 3 bases and J by 5 bases, and 14 bases separated the two germline ends. CDR1 and CDR2 from the germline V gene are SGHTA and FQGTGA. The CDR3 extends over 15 amino acids. The DNA for the CDR3 is TGTGCCAGCAGCTTGACCTCTGGAGCGCACAATGAGCAGTTCTTC. This gives the protein CASSLTSGAHNEQFF. The variable domain in full, with the rest retrieved from reference TRBV7-3 and TRBJ2-1, is GAGVSQTPSNKVTEKGKYVELRCDPISGHTALYWYRQSLGQGPEFLIYFQGTGAADDSGLPNDRFFAVRPEGSVSTLKIQRTERGDSAVYLCASSLTSGAHNEQFFGPGTRLTVL.

This sequence joins TRBV3-1 (or the pseudogene TRBV3-2) and TRBJ2-7, with TRBD2 matching 10 bases. Per the germline V gene, CDR1 is LGHDT and CDR2 is YNNKEL (reference sequence). After removal of 7 bases from V and 0 bases from J, the junction contained 18 bases not matched to a gene. The CDR3 length is 19 residues. The CDR3 sequence is CASIHLERGGYPSSYEQYF. The CDR3 bases are TGTGCCAGCATACATCTAGAGCGGGGGGGCTACCCTTCCTCCTACGAGCAGTACTTC.